Listed below are T cell receptor beta chains from one sample, sequenced in a study of blood T cell repertoires in COVID-19. Assay used: immunoSEQ multiplex PCR; TCRdb lists only in-frame clones, some missing. This table holds about 210,000 clones, about 88% found once. Material: peripheral blood. The receptors come from a man aged 40-55 years with acute or convalescent COVID-19. Each CDR3 is given with its conserved first and last residue. D genes are given only for firm matches. Clone size is not always given. Where it is, it says once, few, many or a class for expanded clones.

j_call v_call d_call clone_size cdr3_aa cdr3_nt
TRBJ2-1 TRBV5-4 TRBD1 once CASSLPGQGTMNEQFF TGTGCCAGCAGTCTCCCGGGACAGGGGACTATGAATGAGCAGTTCTTC
TRBJ1-1 TRBV6-1 NA NA CASSEGGSGNTEAFF TGTGCCAGCAGTGAGGGGGGGTCCGGGAACACTGAAGCTTTCTTT
TRBJ2-7 TRBV13 TRBD2 NA CASSGGTSGSREQYF TGTGCCAGCAGCGGAGGGACTAGCGGGAGTCGCGAGCAGTACTTC
TRBJ1-5 TRBV4-1 NA NA CASSHLLSNQPQHF TGCGCCAGCAGCCACCTCCTAAGCAATCAGCCCCAGCATTTT
TRBJ1-6 TRBV7-2 NA NA CASSSGGAGKRASPLHF TGTGCCAGCAGCTCAGGAGGGGCAGGGAAAAGGGCTTCACCCCTCCACTTT
TRBJ1-1 TRBV19 TRBD1 NA CASSRDRGMNTEAFF TGTGCCAGTAGCCGGGACAGGGGGATGAACACTGAAGCTTTCTTT
TRBJ1-5 TRBV19 NA NA CASTPLQINQPQHF TGTGCCAGTACCCCTTTACAGATCAATCAGCCCCAGCATTTT
TRBJ2-1 TRBV27 TRBD2 few CASSLRTSGGTRGNEQFF TGTGCCAGCAGTTTACGGACTAGCGGGGGGACCCGGGGCAATGAGCAGTTCTTC
TRBJ1-3 TRBV7-2 TRBD1 NA CASSPLTGVSNTIYF TGTGCCAGCAGCCCCCTGACAGGGGTATCCAACACCATATATTTT
TRBJ1-2 TRBV5-1 NA NA CASSPGANYGYTF TGCGCCTCATCGCCGGGAGCTAACTATGGCTACACCTTC
TRBJ1-2 TRBV27 TRBD1 NA CASSFDRANYGYTF TGTGCCAGCAGTTTCGACAGGGCCAACTATGGCTACACCTTC
TRBJ2-5 TRBV30 NA NA CAWSVGWLGAHETQYF TGTGCCTGGAGTGTGGGTTGGCTGGGGGCGCACGAGACCCAGTACTTC
TRBJ2-5 TRBV3-1/TRBV3-2 TRBD2 once CASSQVGVLAGSETQYF TGTGCCAGCAGCCAAGTTGGAGTCCTAGCGGGATCGGAGACCCAGTACTTC
TRBJ2-2 TRBV9 NA NA CASSVGQAAEAGELFF TGTGCCAGCAGCGTAGGGCAAGCGGCCGAGGCCGGGGAGCTGTTTTTT
TRBJ2-3 TRBV4-2 TRBD2 NA CASSQELAGSTDTQYF TGTGCCAGCAGCCAAGAGCTAGCGGGGAGCACAGATACGCAGTATTTT
TRBJ2-5 TRBV4-1 NA NA CASSQVPPAGLQETQYF TGCGCCAGCAGCCAAGTTCCCCCGGCAGGCCTCCAAGAGACCCAGTACTTC
TRBJ2-7 TRBV27 NA NA CASSLARASYEQYF TGTGCCAGCAGTTTGGCCAGGGCGTCCTACGAGCAGTACTTC
TRBJ1-5 TRBV2 TRBD1 NA CASSGSGTGRTNQPQHF TGTGCCAGCAGTGGCTCCGGGACAGGACGCACCAATCAGCCCCAGCATTTT
TRBJ1-5 TRBV19 NA NA CASRLDSYQPQHF TGTGCCAGTAGGCTGGACAGTTATCAGCCCCAGCATTTT
TRBJ2-7 TRBV19 TRBD2 NA CASSITLWRGVDEQYF TGTGCCAGTAGTATAACGCTCTGGCGGGGGGTCGACGAGCAGTACTTC
TRBJ1-1 TRBV6-5 NA NA CASRRKQANTEAFF TGTGCCAGCAGGAGAAAACAGGCTAACACTGAAGCTTTCTTT
TRBJ1-2 TRBV20-1 NA NA CSASGGAGYTF TGCAGTGCTAGCGGGGGGGCAGGCTACACCTTC
TRBJ2-1 TRBV24-1 TRBD1 NA CATSELPGQGSSYNEQFF TGTGCCACCAGCGAATTACCGGGACAGGGAAGCTCCTACAATGAGCAGTTCTTC
TRBJ2-7 TRBV27 TRBD1 NA CASSSGQGPYEQYF TGTGCCAGCAGTTCGGGACAGGGTCCCTACGAGCAGTACTTC
TRBJ2-7 TRBV27 TRBD1 NA CASSFRDRGEQYF TGTGCCAGCAGTTTTAGGGACAGGGGCGAGCAGTACTTC
TRBJ2-1 TRBV7-2 NA NA CASSFGASLSYNEQFF TGTGCCAGCAGCTTTGGGGCCTCCCTCTCCTACAATGAGCAGTTCTTC
TRBJ1-1 TRBV13 NA NA CASSLFGGEAFF TGTGCCAGCAGCTTATTTGGCGGTGAAGCTTTCTTT
TRBJ1-5 TRBV19 TRBD1 NA CASTSDRGPYNQPQHF TGTGCCAGTACCTCGGACAGGGGGCCTTACAATCAGCCCCAGCATTTT
TRBJ2-1 TRBV3-1/TRBV3-2 NA NA CASSQDVGRYNEQFF TGTGCCAGCAGCCAAGATGTGGGGCGCTACAATGAGCAGTTCTTC
TRBJ2-7 TRBV4-3 NA NA CASSHSRVSSYEQYF TGCGCCAGCAGCCACAGCAGGGTAAGCTCCTACGAGCAGTACTTC
TRBJ1-2 TRBV18 NA once CASSSQGTRNGYTF TGTGCCAGCTCATCGCAAGGGACAAGAAATGGCTACACCTTC
TRBJ2-2 TRBV18 NA NA CASSPSARNTGELFF TGTGCCAGCTCACCCAGTGCCCGGAACACCGGGGAGCTGTTTTTT
TRBJ2-1 TRBV7-2 NA NA CASSFGTGYNEQFF TGTGCCAGCAGCTTTGGGACTGGATACAATGAGCAGTTCTTC
TRBJ1-1 TRBV5-1 NA NA CASRFNQGNTEAFF TGCGCCAGCCGCTTTAACCAGGGGAACACTGAAGCTTTCTTT
TRBJ1-2 TRBV28 TRBD1 few CASSPTTGTSPHGYTF TGTGCCAGCAGTCCCACGACAGGGACTAGCCCCCATGGCTACACCTTC
TRBJ2-5 TRBV4-1 TRBD2 NA CASSQDLAGGQETQYF TGCGCCAGCAGCCAGGACCTAGCGGGGGGCCAAGAGACCCAGTACTTC
TRBJ1-1 TRBV5-6 TRBD1 NA CASSWTGGTEAFF TGTGCCAGCAGCTGGACAGGAGGGACTGAAGCTTTCTTT
TRBJ1-2 TRBV19 NA NA CASSILGGNGYTF TGTGCCAGTAGTATTTTGGGGGGGAATGGCTACACCTTC
TRBJ1-1 TRBV7-3 NA NA CASSQRRGAEAFF TGTGCCAGCAGCCAGCGGCGGGGGGCTGAAGCTTTCTTT
TRBJ1-1 TRBV28 NA NA CASSRVNTEAFF TGTGCCAGCAGCCGGGTGAACACTGAAGCTTTCTTT
TRBJ1-1 TRBV3-1/TRBV3-2 NA NA CASSQDWPAPGTEAFF TGTGCCAGCAGCCAAGATTGGCCGGCCCCGGGGACTGAAGCTTTCTTT
TRBJ2-2 TRBV18 NA NA CASWGPGAMVELFF TGTGCCAGCTGGGGACCAGGGGCAATGGTGGAGCTGTTTTTT
TRBJ1-1 TRBV4-3 NA NA CASSQGRTVGINTEAFF TGCGCCAGCAGCCAAGGACGGACAGTGGGGATAAACACTGAAGCTTTCTTT
TRBJ1-3 TRBV19 NA few CASSSLNRDRSGNTIYF TGTGCCAGTAGTTCACTAAACAGGGACCGCTCTGGAAACACCATATATTTT
TRBJ1-2 TRBV19 NA once CASRQTGYGYTF TGTGCCAGTAGACAGACAGGCTATGGCTACACCTTC
TRBJ2-1 TRBV11-3 NA NA CASSLHRGNEQFF TGTGCCAGCAGCTTACATCGGGGGAATGAGCAGTTCTTC
TRBJ2-1 TRBV11-2 TRBD1 NA CASSLDPRDRAFNEQFF TGTGCCAGCAGCTTAGATCCCCGGGACAGGGCCTTCAATGAGCAGTTCTTC
TRBJ2-2 TRBV5-6 TRBD1 once CASSLVGTANTGELFF TGTGCCAGCAGCTTGGTTGGGACAGCGAACACCGGGGAGCTGTTTTTT
TRBJ2-7 TRBV21-1 NA NA CASSKKRVEYF TGTGCCAGCAGCAAAAAGAGGGTGGAGTACTTC
TRBJ2-7 TRBV5-1 NA NA CASRAHYEQYF TGCGCCAGCAGGGCCCACTACGAGCAGTACTTC
TRBJ2-1 TRBV18 TRBD1 NA CASSTGQGNNNEQFF TGTGCCAGCTCGACGGGACAGGGGAATAACAATGAGCAGTTCTTC
TRBJ2-6 TRBV4-1 NA NA CASSPHMAGYSGANVLTF TGCGCCAGCAGCCCTCATATGGCAGGCTACTCTGGGGCCAACGTCCTGACTTTC
TRBJ2-5 TRBV7-3 NA NA CASSQGLQETQYF TGTGCCAGCAGCCAGGGGCTGCAAGAGACCCAGTACTTC
TRBJ2-7 TRBV19 TRBD2 NA CASSIPRGLAGAGDEQYF TGTGCCAGTAGTATACCAAGGGGACTAGCGGGAGCCGGTGACGAGCAGTACTTC
TRBJ2-5 TRBV7-3 TRBD1 few CASSLQGASEETQYF TGTGCCAGCAGCTTACAGGGGGCGAGTGAAGAGACCCAGTACTTC
TRBJ1-2 TRBV5-1 NA NA CASSPNMPRDYGYTF TGCGCCAGCAGCCCTAATATGCCTCGGGACTATGGCTACACCTTC
TRBJ1-5 TRBV30 NA NA CAWSPPGYQPQHF TGTGCCTGGAGTCCACCGGGGTATCAGCCCCAGCATTTT